The 3 T cell receptor beta chains below all came from one sample that was sequenced in a study of regulatory T cells in long-lasting Graves disease. Arm-PCR of CDR3 regions and iRepertoire HTBI primers were used to build TCR beta libraries. TCRdb re-derived calls from the multiplex PCR reads in MiXCR, one entry per CDR3 protein. The sample includes roughly 450,000 distinct CDR3 sequences, 20% to 25% of them seen just once. Time point of the sample: persistent/refractory GD, antithyroid drugs over 5 years with positive TRAb. Preparation of the TCR library used RNA extracted from PBMCs. The sequencing here drew on peripheral blood mononuclear cells (PBMCs), taken when the disease was refractory, from a patient treated with antithyroid drugs. All receptors come from a female donor with Graves disease.

This clonotype was observed a few times. The CDR3 region has the DNA TGTGCCATACAGGGTCGCGAGGGAGCCAAAAACATTCAGTACTTC. Translated, it gives CAIQGREGAKNIQYF. The V and J genes are TRBV28 and TRBJ2-4; D is perhaps TRBD1 (6 bases). CDR3 size: 15 residues. Trimming took 10 bases from V and 0 from J, leaving 16 bases between them. In germline, CDR1 is MDHEN, CDR2 SYDVKM.

V is TRBV6-2 or TRBV6-3 and J is TRBJ1-1; D unclear. The CDR3 length is 11 residues. V lost 4 bases to trimming and J lost 6 bases, with 6 bases between them. CDR1 is MNHEY, CDR2 SVGEGT, per germline. CDR3 loop: CASSSTAEAFF. CDR3 coding DNA: TGTGCCAGCAGTTCGACGGCTGAAGCTTTCTTT.

Many counts were recorded for this clonotype. The chain couples TRBV2 to TRBJ2-7, with 9 bases lining up with TRBD1. Trimming cost V 8 bases and J 7 bases; bases outside gene matches: 15. From germline, CDR1 is SNHLY and CDR2 FYNNEI. There are 15 residues in the CDR3. The CDR3 sequence: CASPVRTGDNSEQYF. CDR3 DNA sequence: TGTGCCAGCCCCGTCCGGACAGGGGATAACTCGGAGCAGTACTTC.